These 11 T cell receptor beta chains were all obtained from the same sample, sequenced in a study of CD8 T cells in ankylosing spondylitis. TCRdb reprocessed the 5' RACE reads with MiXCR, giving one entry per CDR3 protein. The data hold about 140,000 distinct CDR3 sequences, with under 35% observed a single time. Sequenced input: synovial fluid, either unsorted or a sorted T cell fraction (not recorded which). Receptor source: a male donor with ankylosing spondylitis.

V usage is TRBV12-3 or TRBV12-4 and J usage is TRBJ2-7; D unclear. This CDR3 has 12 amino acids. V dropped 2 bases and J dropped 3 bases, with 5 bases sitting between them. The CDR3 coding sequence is TGTGCCAGCAGTTTAACGGTCTACGAGCAGTACTTC. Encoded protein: CASSLTVYEQYF.

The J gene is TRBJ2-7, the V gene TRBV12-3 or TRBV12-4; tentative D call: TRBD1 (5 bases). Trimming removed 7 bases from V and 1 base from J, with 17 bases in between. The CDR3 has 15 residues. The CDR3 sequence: CASTSTDSQSYEQYF. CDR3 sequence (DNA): TGTGCCAGCACCTCGACAGACTCGCAGTCCTACGAGCAGTACTTC.

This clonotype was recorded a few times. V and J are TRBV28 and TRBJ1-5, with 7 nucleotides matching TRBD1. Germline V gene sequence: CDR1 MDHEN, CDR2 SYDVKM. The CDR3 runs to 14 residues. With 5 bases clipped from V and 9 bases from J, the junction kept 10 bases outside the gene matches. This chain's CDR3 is CASSIGQARLPQHF. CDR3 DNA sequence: TGTGCCAGCAGTATCGGACAGGCCCGGTTGCCCCAGCATTTT.

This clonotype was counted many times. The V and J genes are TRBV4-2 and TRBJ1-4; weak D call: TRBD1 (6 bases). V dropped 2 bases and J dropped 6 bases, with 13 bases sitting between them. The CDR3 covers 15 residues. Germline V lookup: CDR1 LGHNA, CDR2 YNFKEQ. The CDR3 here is CASSQPGHADEKLFF. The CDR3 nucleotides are TGTGCCAGCAGCCAACCGGGACACGCGGATGAAAAACTGTTTTTT.

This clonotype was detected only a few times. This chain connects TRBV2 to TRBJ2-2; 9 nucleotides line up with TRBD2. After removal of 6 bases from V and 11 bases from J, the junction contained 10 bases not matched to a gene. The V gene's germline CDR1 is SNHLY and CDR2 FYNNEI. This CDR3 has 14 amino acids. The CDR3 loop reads CASSVAGDTVELFF. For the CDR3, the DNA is TGTGCCAGCAGCGTAGCGGGGGATACCGTTGAGCTGTTTTTT.

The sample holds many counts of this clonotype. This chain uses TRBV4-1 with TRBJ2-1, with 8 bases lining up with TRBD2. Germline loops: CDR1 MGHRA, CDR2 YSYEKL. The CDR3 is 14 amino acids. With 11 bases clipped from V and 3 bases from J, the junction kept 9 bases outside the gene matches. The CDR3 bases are TGCGCCTCGCGGGGGGACTACAACTACAATGAGCAGTTCTTC. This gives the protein CASRGDYNYNEQFF.

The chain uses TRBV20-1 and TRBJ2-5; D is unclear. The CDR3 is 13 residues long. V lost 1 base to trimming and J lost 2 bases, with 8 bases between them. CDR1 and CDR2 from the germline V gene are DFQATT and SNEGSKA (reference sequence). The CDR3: CSARGDKQETQYF. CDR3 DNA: TGCAGTGCTAGAGGAGACAAACAAGAGACCCAGTACTTC.

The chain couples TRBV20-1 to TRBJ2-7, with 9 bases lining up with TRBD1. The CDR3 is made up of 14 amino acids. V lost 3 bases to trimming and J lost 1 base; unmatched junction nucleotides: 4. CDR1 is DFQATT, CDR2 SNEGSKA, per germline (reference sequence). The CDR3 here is CSARTGQGSYEQYF. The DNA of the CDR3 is TGCAGTGCTAGGACAGGACAGGGGTCCTACGAGCAGTACTTC.

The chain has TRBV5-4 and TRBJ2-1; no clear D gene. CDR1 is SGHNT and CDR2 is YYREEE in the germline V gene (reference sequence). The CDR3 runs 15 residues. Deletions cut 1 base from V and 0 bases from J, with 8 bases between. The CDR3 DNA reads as TGTGCCAGCAGCTTGCCATCTACCTCCTACAATGAGCAGTTCTTC. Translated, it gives CASSLPSTSYNEQFF.

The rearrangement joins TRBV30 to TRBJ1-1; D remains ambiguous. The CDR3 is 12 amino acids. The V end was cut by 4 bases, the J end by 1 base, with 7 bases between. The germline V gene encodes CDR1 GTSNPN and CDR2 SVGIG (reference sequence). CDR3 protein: CAWINRNTEAFF. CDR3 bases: TGTGCCTGGATAAACCGGAACACTGAAGCTTTCTTT.

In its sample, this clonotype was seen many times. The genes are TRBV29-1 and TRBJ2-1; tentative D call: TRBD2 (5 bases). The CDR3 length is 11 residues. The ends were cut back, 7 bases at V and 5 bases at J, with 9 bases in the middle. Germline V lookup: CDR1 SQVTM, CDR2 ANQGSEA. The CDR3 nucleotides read TGCAGCGCGACCGGGGACAATGAGCAGTTCTTC. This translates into CSATGDNEQFF.